These 3 T cell receptor beta chains share one sample of origin, sequenced in a study of blood T cells in healthy people across ages. Next came a second PCR, run for roughly 6 to 11 cycles, which used a sample-barcoded 5' primer along with a J-beta primer mix. One entry per CDR3 protein, called by TCRdb with MiXCR from the 5' RACE reads. The sample lists some 1.6 million distinct CDR3 sequences, 34% occurring once. Sequenced input: blood. Every receptor here comes from a woman aged 30 to 39 in good health.

This clonotype was counted between two and nine times. CDR3 in amino acids: CASSLLAGVGTDTQYF. The DNA for the CDR3 is TGTGCCAGCAGTTTATTGGCGGGAGTGGGCACAGATACGCAGTATTTT. The chain couples TRBV27 to TRBJ2-3; 7 nucleotides line up with TRBD2. CDR1 and CDR2 (germline): MNHEY, SMNVEV (reference sequence). V gave up 1 base and J gave up 1 base; unmatched junction bases: 5. This CDR3 region has 16 residues.

This clonotype has just a few counts. The chain joins TRBV2 to TRBJ2-5, with D possibly being TRBD1 (5 bases). V was pared by 3 bases and J by 7 bases, with 9 bases between. The CDR3 contains 12 residues. Germline lookup yields CDR1 SNHLY and CDR2 FYNNEI. The CDR3 spells CASSEGLGTQYF. The CDR3 DNA sequence: TGTGCCAGCAGTGAGGGGCTAGGGACCCAGTACTTC.

In this sample, this clonotype turned up a few times. This rearrangement joins TRBV27 to TRBJ2-7; D call uncertain. The V gene lost 0 bases and the J gene lost 0 bases, with 18 bases spanning the gap. Germline CDR1 MNHEY, CDR2 SMNVEV (reference sequence). The CDR3 loop spans 18 amino acids. The CDR3 reads CASSLSGRGILSSYEQYF. In DNA, the CDR3 is TGTGCCAGCAGTTTATCGGGCCGTGGGATTTTAAGCTCCTACGAGCAGTACTTC.